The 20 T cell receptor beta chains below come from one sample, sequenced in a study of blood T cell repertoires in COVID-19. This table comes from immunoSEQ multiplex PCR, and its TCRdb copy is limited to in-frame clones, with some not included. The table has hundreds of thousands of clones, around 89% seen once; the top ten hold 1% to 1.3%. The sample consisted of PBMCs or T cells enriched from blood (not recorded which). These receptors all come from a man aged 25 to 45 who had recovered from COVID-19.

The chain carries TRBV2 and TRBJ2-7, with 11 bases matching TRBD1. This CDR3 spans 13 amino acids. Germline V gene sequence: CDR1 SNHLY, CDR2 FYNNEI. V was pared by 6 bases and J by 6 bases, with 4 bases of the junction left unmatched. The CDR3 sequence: CASRGTGGSEQYF. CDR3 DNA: TGTGCCAGCAGGGGGACAGGGGGTAGCGAGCAGTACTTC.

The CDR3 DNA sequence: TGTGCCACCAGCAGAGATCTGAGCTATGGCTACACCTTC. This encodes CATSRDLSYGYTF. V is TRBV15 and J is TRBJ1-2; no reliable D call. The ends were cut back, 0 bases at V and 4 bases at J, with 6 bases in the middle. Germline CDR1 and CDR2: LNHNV and YYDKDF (reference sequence). This CDR3 region has 13 residues. Looking up the rest from reference TRBV15 and TRBJ1-2 gives the full variable domain: DAMVIQNPRYQVTQFGKPVTLSCSQTLNHNVMYWYQQKSSQAPKLLFHYYDKDFNNEADTPDNFQSRRPNTSFCFLDIRSPGLGDTAMYLCATSRDLSYGYTFGSGTRLTVV.

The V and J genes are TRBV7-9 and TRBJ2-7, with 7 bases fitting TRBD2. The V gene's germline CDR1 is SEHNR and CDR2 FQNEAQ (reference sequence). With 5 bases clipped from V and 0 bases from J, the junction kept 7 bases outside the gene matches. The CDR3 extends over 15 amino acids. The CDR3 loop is CASSHTSVSSYEQYF. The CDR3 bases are TGTGCCAGCAGCCATACTAGCGTGAGCTCCTACGAGCAGTACTTC.

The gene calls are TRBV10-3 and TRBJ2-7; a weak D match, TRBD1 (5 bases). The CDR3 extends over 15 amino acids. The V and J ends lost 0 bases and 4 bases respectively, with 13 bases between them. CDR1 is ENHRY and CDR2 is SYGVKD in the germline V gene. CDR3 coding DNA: TGTGCCATCAGTGAGTCTGTCAGGGTGGAGTACGAGCAGTACTTC. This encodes CAISESVRVEYEQYF.

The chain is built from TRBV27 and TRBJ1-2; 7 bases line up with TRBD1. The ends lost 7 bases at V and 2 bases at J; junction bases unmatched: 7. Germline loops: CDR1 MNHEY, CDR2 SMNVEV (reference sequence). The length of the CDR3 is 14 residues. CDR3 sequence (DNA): TGTGCCAGCACCCCCGGACAGGTGAACTATGGCTACACCTTC. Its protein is CASTPGQVNYGYTF.

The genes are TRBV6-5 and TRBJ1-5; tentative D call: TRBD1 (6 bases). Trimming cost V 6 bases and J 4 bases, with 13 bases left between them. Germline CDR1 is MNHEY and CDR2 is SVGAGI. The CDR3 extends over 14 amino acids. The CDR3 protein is CASRGRQGNQPQHF. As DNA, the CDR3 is TGTGCCAGCAGGGGTCGGCAGGGGAATCAGCCCCAGCATTTT.

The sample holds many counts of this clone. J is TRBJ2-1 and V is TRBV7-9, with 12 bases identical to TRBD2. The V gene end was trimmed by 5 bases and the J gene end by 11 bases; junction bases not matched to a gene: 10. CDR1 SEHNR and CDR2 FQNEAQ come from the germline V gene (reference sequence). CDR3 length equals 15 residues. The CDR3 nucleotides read TGTGCCAGCAGCAGACTAGCGGGAGAACTAATGAAGCAGTTCTTC. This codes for CASSRLAGELMKQFF.

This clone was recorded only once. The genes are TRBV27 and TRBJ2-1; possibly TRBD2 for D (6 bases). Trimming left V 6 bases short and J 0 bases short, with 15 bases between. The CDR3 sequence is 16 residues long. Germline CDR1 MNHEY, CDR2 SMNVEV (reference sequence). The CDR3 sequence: CASRVTGAGSYNEQFF. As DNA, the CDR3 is TGTGCCAGCAGAGTCACAGGAGCGGGCTCCTACAATGAGCAGTTCTTC.

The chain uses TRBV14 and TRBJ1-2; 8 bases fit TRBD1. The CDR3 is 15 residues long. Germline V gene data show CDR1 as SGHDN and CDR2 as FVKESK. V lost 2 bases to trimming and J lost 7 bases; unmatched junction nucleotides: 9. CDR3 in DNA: TGTGCCAGCAGCCAAACTCGGACAGGGTTCGGTGGCTACACCTTC. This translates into CASSQTRTGFGGYTF.

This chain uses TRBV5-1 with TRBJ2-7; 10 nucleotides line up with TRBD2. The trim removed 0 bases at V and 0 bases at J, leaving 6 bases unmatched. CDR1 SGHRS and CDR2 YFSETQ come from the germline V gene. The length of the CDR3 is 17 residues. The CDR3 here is CASSLGLAGEISYEQYF. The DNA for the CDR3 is TGCGCCAGCAGCTTGGGACTAGCGGGTGAAATCTCCTACGAGCAGTACTTC.

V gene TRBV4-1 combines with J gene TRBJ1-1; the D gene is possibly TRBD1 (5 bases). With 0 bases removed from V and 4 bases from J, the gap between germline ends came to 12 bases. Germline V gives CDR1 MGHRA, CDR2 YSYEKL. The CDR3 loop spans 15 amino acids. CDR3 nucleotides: TGCGCCAGCAGCCAAGATCGGGGGACGATCACTGAAGCTTTCTTT. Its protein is CASSQDRGTITEAFF.

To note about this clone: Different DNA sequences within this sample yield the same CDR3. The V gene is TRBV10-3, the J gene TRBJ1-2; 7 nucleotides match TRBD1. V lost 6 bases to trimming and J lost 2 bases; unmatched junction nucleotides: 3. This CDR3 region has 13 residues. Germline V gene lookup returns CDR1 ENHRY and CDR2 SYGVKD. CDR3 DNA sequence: TGTGCCATCAGCGCGGGACAGAACTATGGCTACACCTTC. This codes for CAISAGQNYGYTF.

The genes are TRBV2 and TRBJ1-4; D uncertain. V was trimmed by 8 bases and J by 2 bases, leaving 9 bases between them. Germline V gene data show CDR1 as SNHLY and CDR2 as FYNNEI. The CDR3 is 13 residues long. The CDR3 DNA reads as TGTGCCAGCCGGCGGCAGACTAATGAAAAACTGTTTTTT. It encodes CASRRQTNEKLFF.

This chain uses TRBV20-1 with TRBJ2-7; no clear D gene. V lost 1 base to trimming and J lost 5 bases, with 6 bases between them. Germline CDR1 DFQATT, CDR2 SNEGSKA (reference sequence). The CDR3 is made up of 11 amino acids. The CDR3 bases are TGCAGTGCTAGAGGGGCTAACGAGCAGTACTTC. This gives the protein CSARGANEQYF.

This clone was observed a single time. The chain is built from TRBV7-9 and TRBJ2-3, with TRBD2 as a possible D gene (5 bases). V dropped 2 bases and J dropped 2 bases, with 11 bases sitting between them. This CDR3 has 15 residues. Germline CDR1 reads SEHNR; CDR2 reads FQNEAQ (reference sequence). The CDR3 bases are TGTGCCAGCAGCTTAACTAGTACCCCCACAGATACGCAGTATTTT. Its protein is CASSLTSTPTDTQYF.

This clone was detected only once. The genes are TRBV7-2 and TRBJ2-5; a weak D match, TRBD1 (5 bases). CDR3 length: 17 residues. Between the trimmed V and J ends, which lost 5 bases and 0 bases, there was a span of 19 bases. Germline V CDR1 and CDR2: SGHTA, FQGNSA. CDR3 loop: CASSPRGLAGHQETQYF. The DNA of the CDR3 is TGTGCCAGCAGCCCTAGGGGTTTGGCAGGGCACCAAGAGACCCAGTACTTC.

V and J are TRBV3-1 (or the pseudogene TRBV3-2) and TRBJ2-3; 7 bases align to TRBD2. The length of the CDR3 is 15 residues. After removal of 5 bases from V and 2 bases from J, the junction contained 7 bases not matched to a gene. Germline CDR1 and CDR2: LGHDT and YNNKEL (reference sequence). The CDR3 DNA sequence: TGTGCCAGCAGCTCCCGGGGGGTATTCACAGATACGCAGTATTTT. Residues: CASSSRGVFTDTQYF.

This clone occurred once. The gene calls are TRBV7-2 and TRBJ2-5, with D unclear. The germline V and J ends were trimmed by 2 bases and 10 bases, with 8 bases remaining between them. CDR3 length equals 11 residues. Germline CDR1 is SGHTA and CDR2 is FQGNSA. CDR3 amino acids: CASSLSRGQYF. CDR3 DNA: TGTGCCAGCAGCTTATCCCGCGGCCAGTACTTC.

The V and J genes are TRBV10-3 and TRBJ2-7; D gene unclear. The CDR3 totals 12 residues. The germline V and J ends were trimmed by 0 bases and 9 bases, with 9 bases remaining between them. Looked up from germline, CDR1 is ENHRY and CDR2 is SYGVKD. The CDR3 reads CAISESSTVQYF. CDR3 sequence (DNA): TGTGCCATCAGTGAGTCTTCGACTGTGCAGTACTTC.

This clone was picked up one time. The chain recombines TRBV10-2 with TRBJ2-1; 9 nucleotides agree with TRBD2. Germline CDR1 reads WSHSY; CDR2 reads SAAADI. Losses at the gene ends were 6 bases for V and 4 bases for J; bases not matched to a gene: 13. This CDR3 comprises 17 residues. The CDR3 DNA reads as TGCGCCAGCAGGCCCCCTTCGCGGGGGGGGACATACAATGAGCAGTTCTTC. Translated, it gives CASRPPSRGGTYNEQFF.